These 2 T cell receptor beta chains originate from one sample sequenced in a study of molecular identifiers for immune sequencing clone quantification. MiXCR was run by TCRdb on the PCR reads, yielding one entry per CDR3 protein. The data show 490,000 or so distinct CDR3 sequences, with roughly 23% seen just once and around 0.86% held by the top ten. The sequenced sample consisted of naive CD8+ T cells from blood, with Jurkat cell RNA spiked in. The subset: FACS-sorted CD8+CD4-CCR7+CD45RA+ naive T cells. These receptor sequences come from a human donor in good health. Some libraries in this study had Jurkat cell RNA spiked in.

This clonotype was recorded a few times. The chain combines TRBV2 with TRBJ2-1; 7 nucleotides agree with TRBD2. V shed 8 bases and J 0 bases; nucleotides not matched to a gene: 7. The CDR3 extends over 15 amino acids. Germline CDR1 and CDR2: SNHLY and FYNNEI. CDR3 sequence: CASQNRDYSYNEQFF. The CDR3 bases are TGTGCCAGCCAAAACCGGGACTACTCCTACAATGAGCAGTTCTTC.

Concerning this clonotype: An end of the junction does not agree with germline; a read error may underlie this. CDR3 nucleotide sequence: TGTGCCGGCAGCCAACAACCTACAGGGGGCGTCGACTATGGCTACACCTTC. Translated, it gives CAGSQQPTGGVDYGYTF. This sequence joins TRBV14 and TRBJ1-2; 9 bases line up with TRBD1. This CDR3 has 17 residues. Germline CDR1 SGHDN, CDR2 FVKESK.